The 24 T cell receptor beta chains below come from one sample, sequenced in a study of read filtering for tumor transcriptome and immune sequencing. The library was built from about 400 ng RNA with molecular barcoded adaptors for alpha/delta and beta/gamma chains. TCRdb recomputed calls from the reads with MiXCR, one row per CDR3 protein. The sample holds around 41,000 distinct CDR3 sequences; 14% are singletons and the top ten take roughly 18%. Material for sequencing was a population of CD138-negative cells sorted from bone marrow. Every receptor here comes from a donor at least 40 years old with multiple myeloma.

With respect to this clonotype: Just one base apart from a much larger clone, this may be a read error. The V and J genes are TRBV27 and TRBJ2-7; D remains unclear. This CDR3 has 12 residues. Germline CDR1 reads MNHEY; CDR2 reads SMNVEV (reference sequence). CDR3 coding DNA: TGTGCCAGCAGATTATATGGTAGGGAGCAGTACTTC. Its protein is CASRLYGREQYF.

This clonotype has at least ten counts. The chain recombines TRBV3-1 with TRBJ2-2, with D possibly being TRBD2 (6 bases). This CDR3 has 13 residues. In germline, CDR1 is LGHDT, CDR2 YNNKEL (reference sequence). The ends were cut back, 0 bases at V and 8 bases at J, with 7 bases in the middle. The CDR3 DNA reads TGTGCCAGCAGCCAAGATGGGGGGGGGGAGCTGTTTTTT. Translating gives CASSQDGGGELFF.

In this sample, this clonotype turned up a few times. CDR3 sequence: CATDGPSLAFF. The CDR3 DNA reads TGTGCCACGGACGGCCCGTCTCTGGCTTTCTTT. This chain uses TRBV28 with TRBJ1-1; the D is unclear. V gave up 10 bases and J gave up 11 bases, with 17 bases separating them. The CDR3 is 11 residues long. Per germline, CDR1 MDHEN and CDR2 SYDVKM.

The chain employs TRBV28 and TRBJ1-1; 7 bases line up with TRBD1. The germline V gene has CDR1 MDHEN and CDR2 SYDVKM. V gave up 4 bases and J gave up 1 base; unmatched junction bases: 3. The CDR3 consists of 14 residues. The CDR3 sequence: CASSSGGPNTEAFF. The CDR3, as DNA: TGTGCCAGCAGTTCAGGGGGACCGAACACTGAAGCTTTCTTT.

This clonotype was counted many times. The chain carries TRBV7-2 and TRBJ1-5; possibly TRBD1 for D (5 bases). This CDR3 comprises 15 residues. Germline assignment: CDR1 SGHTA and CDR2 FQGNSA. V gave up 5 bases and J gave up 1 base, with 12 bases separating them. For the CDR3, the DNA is TGTGCCAGCAGCCCCTATGGGGGAAGCAATCAGCCCCAGCATTTT. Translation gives CASSPYGGSNQPQHF.

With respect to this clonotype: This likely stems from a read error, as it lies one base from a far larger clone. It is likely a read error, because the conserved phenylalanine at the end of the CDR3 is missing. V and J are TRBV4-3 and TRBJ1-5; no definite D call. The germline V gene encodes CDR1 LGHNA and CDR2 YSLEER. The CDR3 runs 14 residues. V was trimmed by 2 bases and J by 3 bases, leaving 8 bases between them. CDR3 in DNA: TGCGCCAGCAGCCAAACGCAGAACAATCAGCCCCAGCATCTT. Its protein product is CASSQTQNNQPQHL.

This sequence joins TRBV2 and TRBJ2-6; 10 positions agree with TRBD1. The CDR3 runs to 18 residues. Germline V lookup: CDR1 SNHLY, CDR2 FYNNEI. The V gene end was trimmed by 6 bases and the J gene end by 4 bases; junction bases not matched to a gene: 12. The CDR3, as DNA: TGTGCCAGCAGAATATCCCCCGGGACAGGGGCAGGGGCCAACGTCCTGACTTTC. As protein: CASRISPGTGAGANVLTF.

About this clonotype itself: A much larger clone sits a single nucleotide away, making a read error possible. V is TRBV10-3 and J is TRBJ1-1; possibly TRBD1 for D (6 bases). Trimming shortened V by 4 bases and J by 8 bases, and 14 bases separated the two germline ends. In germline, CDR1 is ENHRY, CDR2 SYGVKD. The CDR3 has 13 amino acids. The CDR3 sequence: CAISGSVGGEAFF. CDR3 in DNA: TGTGCCATCAGTGGGTCAGTAGGGGGGGAAGCTTTCTTT.

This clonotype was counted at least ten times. The CDR3 DNA is TGTGCCACCAGCAGAAATAGCGGGGGGAGCTCCTACAATGAGCAGTTCTTC. This gives the protein CATSRNSGGSSYNEQFF. The rearrangement joins TRBV15 to TRBJ2-1; 10 bases are a match to TRBD2. The CDR3 consists of 17 residues. The trim removed 2 bases at V and 0 bases at J, leaving 4 bases unmatched. CDR1 and CDR2 (germline): LNHNV, YYDKDF (reference sequence).

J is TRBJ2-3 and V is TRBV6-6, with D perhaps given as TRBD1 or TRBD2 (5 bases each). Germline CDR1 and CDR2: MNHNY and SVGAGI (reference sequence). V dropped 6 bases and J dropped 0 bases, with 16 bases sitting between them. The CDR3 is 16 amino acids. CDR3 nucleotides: TGTGCCAGCAGCCCGAGGGGACCTTCTAGCACAGATACGCAGTATTTT. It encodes CASSPRGPSSTDTQYF.

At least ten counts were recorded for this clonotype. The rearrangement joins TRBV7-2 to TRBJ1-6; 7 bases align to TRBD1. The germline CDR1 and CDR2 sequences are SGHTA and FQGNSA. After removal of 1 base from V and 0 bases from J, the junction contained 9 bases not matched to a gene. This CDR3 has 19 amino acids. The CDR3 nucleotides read TGTGCCAGCAGCTTAGGGGACAGCCTTCTGAGCTCCTATAATTCACCCCTCCACTTT. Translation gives CASSLGDSLLSSYNSPLHF.

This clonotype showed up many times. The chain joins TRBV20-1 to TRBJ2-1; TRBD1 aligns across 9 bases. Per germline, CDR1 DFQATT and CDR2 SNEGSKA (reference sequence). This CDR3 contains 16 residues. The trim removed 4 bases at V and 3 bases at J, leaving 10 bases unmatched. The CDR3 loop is CSAIQNHRGLYNEQFF. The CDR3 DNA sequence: TGCAGTGCTATCCAAAATCACAGGGGGCTCTACAATGAGCAGTTCTTC.

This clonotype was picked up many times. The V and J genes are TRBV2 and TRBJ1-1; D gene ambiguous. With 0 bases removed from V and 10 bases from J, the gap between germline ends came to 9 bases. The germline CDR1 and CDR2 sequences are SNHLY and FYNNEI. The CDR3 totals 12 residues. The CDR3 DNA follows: TGTGCCAGCAGTGAAGCTTTAGGTCGAGCTTTCTTT. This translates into CASSEALGRAFF.

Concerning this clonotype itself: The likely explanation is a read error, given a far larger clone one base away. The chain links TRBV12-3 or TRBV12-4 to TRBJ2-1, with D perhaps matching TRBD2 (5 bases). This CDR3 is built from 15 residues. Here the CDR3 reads CASSPGSASYNERFF. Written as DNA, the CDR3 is TGTGCCAGCAGTCCTGGTAGCGCGTCCTACAATGAGCGGTTCTTC.

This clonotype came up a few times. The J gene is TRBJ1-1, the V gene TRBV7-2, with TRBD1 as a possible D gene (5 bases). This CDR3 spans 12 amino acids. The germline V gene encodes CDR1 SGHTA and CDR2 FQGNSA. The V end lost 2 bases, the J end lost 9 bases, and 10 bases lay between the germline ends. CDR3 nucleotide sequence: TGTGCCAGCAGCTTAAATGGGGGGAAAGCTTTCTTT. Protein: CASSLNGGKAFF. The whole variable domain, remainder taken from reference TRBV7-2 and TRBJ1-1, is GAGVSQSPSNKVTEKGKDVELRCDPISGHTALYWYRQSLGQGLEFLIYFQGNSAPDKSGLPSDRFSAERTGGSVSTLTIQRTQQEDSAVYLCASSLNGGKAFFGQGTRLTVV.

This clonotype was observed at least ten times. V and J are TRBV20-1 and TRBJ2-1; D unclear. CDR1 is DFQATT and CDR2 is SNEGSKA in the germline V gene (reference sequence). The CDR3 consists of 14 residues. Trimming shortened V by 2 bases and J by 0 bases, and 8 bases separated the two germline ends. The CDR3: CSARIPGSYNEQFF. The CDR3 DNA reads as TGCAGTGCTAGAATTCCGGGCTCCTACAATGAGCAGTTCTTC.

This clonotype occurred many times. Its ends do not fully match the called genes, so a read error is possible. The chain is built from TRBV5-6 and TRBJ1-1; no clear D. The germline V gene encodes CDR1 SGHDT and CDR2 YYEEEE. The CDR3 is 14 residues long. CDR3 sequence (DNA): TGCGCCAGCAGCCTAGGACTCTTGAACACTGAAGCTTTCTTT. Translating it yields CASSLGLLNTEAFF.

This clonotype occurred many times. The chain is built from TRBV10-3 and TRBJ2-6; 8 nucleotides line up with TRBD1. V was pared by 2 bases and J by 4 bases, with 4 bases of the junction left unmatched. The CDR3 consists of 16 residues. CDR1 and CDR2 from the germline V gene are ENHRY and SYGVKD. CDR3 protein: CAISEGQGAGANVLTF. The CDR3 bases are TGTGCCATCAGTGAGGGGCAGGGGGCCGGGGCCAACGTCCTGACTTTC.

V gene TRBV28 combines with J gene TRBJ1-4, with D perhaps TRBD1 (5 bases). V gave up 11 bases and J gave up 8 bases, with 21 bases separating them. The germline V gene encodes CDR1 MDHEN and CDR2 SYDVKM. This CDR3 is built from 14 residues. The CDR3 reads CAGGSSGWPEKLFF. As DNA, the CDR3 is TGTGCCGGCGGTTCCTCAGGGTGGCCCGAAAAACTGTTTTTT.

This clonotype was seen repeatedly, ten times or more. The CDR3 loop reads CASSLVRGYEQYF. In DNA form, the CDR3 reads TGTGCCAGCAGCTTAGTACGTGGGTACGAGCAGTACTTC. V is TRBV7-2 and J is TRBJ2-7; D call uncertain. Germline CDR1 and CDR2: SGHTA and FQGNSA. Trimming left V 1 base short and J 4 bases short, with 8 bases between. There are 13 residues in the CDR3.

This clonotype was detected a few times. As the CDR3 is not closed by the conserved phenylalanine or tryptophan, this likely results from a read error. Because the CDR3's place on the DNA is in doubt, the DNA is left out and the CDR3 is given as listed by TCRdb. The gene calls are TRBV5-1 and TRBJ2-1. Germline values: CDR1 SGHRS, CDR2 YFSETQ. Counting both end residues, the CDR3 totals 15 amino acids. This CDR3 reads CASSLDLSSYNEQSL.

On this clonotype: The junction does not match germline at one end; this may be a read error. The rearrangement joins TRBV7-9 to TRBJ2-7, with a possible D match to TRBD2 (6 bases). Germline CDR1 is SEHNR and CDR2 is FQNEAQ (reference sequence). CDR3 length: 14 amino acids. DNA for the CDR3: TGTGCCGGCAGCTCCTCCATTAGGAGGGGTGAGCAGTACTTC. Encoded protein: CAGSSSIRRGEQYF.

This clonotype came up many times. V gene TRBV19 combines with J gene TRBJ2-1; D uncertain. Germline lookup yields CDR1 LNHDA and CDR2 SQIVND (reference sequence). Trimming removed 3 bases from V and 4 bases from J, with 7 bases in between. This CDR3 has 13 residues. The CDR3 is CASSIRVYNEQFF. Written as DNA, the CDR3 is TGTGCCAGTAGTATTCGGGTTTACAATGAGCAGTTCTTC.

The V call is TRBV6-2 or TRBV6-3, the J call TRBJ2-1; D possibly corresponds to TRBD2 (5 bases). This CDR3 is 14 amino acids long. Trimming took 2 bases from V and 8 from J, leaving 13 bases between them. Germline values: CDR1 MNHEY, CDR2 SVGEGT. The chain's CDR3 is CASSYTCRGYEQFF. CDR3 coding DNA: TGTGCCAGCAGTTACACCTGCCGCGGGTATGAGCAGTTCTTC.